Listed below are T cell receptor beta chains from one sample, sequenced in a study of PD-1 blockade in mismatch repair-deficient tumors. Data came from immunoSEQ multiplex PCR; TCRdb stores just in-frame clones and leaves some out. The sample includes under 40,000 clones, roughly 83% seen only once; the top ten take around 1%. The specimen was PBMCs, collected roughly nine months after starting pembrolizumab. These TCRs come from an adult with mismatch repair-deficient cancer. The CDR3 runs from the conserved cysteine through the conserved F or W. The D gene is left open where the match is weak. Clone size appears in some rows only: once, few, many, or a class for an expanded clone.

V gene	J gene	clone size	D gene	CDR3 DNA	CDR3 protein
TRBV2	TRBJ1-1	-	-	TGTGCCAGCAGTGAATATAGGGGGAAGGACACTGAAGCTTTCTTT	CASSEYRGKDTEAFF
TRBV27	TRBJ1-2	-	TRBD1	TGTGCCAGCAGTTTATCTACCGGGACAGGGGGGGCCGGTGGCTACACCTTC	CASSLSTGTGGAGGYTF
TRBV25-1	TRBJ2-7	-	TRBD2	TGTGCCAGCAGCAGATATTCCGGGACTAGCGTAAATGGGCAGTACTTC	CASSRYSGTSVNGQYF
TRBV19	TRBJ1-5	-	TRBD1	TGTGCCAGTAGCAAAAGGGTTACAGGGGGTGATCAGCCCCAGCATTTT	CASSKRVTGGDQPQHF
TRBV27	TRBJ1-2	-	TRBD1	TGTGCCAGCAGTCCCTGGACAGGACTATATCATGGCTACACCTTC	CASSPWTGLYHGYTF
TRBV11-2	TRBJ2-7	-	-	TGTGCCAGCAGCTTATTAGGGGCCGAGCAGTACTTC	CASSLLGAEQYF
TRBV27	TRBJ2-2	-	TRBD2	TGTGCCAGCATTCCGATCGCGGGGGTCGGCGACACCGGGGAGCTGTTTTTT	CASIPIAGVGDTGELFF
TRBV27	TRBJ2-1	-	TRBD2	TGTGCCAGCAGTTTATCCTGGACTAGCGGCACTTACAATGAGCAGTTCTTC	CASSLSWTSGTYNEQFF
TRBV7-8	TRBJ1-2	once	TRBD1	TGTGCCAGCAGCTTAGTCAGGACAGGGCTCGGCTACACCTTC	CASSLVRTGLGYTF
TRBV2	TRBJ1-2	-	TRBD1	TGTGCCAGCAGTAGCCGACAGGGGGCGAAGGGCTACACCTTC	CASSSRQGAKGYTF
TRBV5-1	TRBJ2-7	-	TRBD1	TGCGCCAGCAGCCCGGGACAGTCTTTAATCTACGAGCAGTACTTC	CASSPGQSLIYEQYF
TRBV9	TRBJ2-2	-	TRBD2	TGTGCCAGCAGCGTCGGACTAGCGGGAGGCAACACCGGGGAGCTGTTTTTT	CASSVGLAGGNTGELFF
TRBV5-1	TRBJ1-2	-	-	TGCGCCAGCAGCTTGGGGACAGCTAACTATGGCTACACCTTC	CASSLGTANYGYTF
TRBV5-1	TRBJ2-7	-	TRBD2	TGCGCCAGCAGCCCGGGACTAGCGGAAACTTACGAGCAGTACTTC	CASSPGLAETYEQYF
TRBV28	TRBJ1-1	-	TRBD1	TGTGCCAGTCACAGGGGACACACTGAAGCTTTCTTT	CASHRGHTEAFF
TRBV9	TRBJ2-1	-	TRBD2	TGTGCCAGCAGCCTTTATAGCGGGAGCTCCTACAATGAGCAGTTCTTC	CASSLYSGSSYNEQFF
TRBV30	TRBJ1-2	-	-	TGTGCCTGGAGTACAGCCACGAACTATGGCTACACCTTC	CAWSTATNYGYTF
TRBV6-6	TRBJ2-7	-	-	TGTGCCAGCAGTTACTCTCGAGGGTCGGGCTACGAGCAGTACTTC	CASSYSRGSGYEQYF
TRBV28	TRBJ1-1	-	-	TGTGCCAGCAGTTTTTCCAGGGCTGAAACTGAAGCTTTCTTT	CASSFSRAETEAFF
TRBV25-1	TRBJ1-1	-	-	TGTGCCAGCAGTGATGCGGGGGCGAGCACTGAAGCTTTCTTT	CASSDAGASTEAFF
TRBV14	TRBJ1-2	once	-	TGTGCCAGCAGTCAAAATCAGGGCTATGGCTACACCTTC	CASSQNQGYGYTF
TRBV9	TRBJ1-6	-	TRBD1	TGTGCCAGCAGCGTTCTGGACAGGGGACATTCACCCCTCCACTTT	CASSVLDRGHSPLHF
TRBV21-1	TRBJ2-3	-	-	TGTGCCAGCAGCGCCAGACTAGCGGGAGTCACAGATACGCAGTATTTT	CASSARLAGVTDTQYF
TRBV4-2	TRBJ2-2	-	-	TGTGCCAGCAGCCAAGATGCCACAAACACACCGGGGATGGAGCTGTTTTTT	CASSQDATNTPGMELFF
TRBV10-3	TRBJ2-7	few	TRBD2	TGTGCCATCCGTAGCGGGGAGGCGGGAGACGAGCAGTACTTC	CAIRSGEAGDEQYF
TRBV18	TRBJ2-7	few	-	TGTGCCAGCTCATCCGGCGGAACAGGGCACTACGAGCAGTACTTC	CASSSGGTGHYEQYF
TRBV27	TRBJ2-7	-	-	TGTGCCAGCAGTTTAATTTTGGGTCAGGGAACCTCCTACGAGCAGTACTTC	CASSLILGQGTSYEQYF
TRBV6-6	TRBJ2-7	few	TRBD2	TGTGCCAGCTGGGGGGGAAACGAGCAGTACTTC	CASWGGNEQYF
TRBV9	TRBJ1-1	-	-	TGTGCCAGCAGCGTAGGTGACATCAACACTGAAGCTTTCTTT	CASSVGDINTEAFF
TRBV25-1	TRBJ2-5	-	TRBD1	TGTGCCAGCAGTGAGGGGACAGGGGGAGAGACCCGGTACTTC	CASSEGTGGETRYF
TRBV7-3	TRBJ1-1	-	-	TGTGCCAGCAGCTTAGAATCCAGAGGGAACACTGAAGCTTTCTTT	CASSLESRGNTEAFF
TRBV18	TRBJ1-5	once	TRBD1	TGTGCCAGCTCGCAAGACAGGGTAAGGCAGCCCCAGCATTTT	CASSQDRVRQPQHF
TRBV18	TRBJ2-5	-	-	TGTGCCAGCTCGCCGGGGATGCAAGAGACCCAGTACTTC	CASSPGMQETQYF
TRBV28	TRBJ1-2	-	-	TGTGCCAGCAGCTTACTAACAGTACCCGGCTACACCTTC	CASSLLTVPGYTF
TRBV28	TRBJ1-2	-	-	TGTGCCAGCAGTTTACCTGGCGGGGGCGTAGACTATGGCTACACCTTC	CASSLPGGGVDYGYTF
TRBV5-6	TRBJ2-3	-	-	TGTGCCAGCAGATGGGGCACTAGCACAGATACGCAGTATTTT	CASRWGTSTDTQYF
TRBV6-1	TRBJ1-1	-	-	TGTGCCAGCAGTGAAGGGGACGGGAGGGGGACTGAAGCTTTCTTT	CASSEGDGRGTEAFF
TRBV11-3	TRBJ2-7	-	TRBD2	TGTGCCAGCAGCTTAGCCCCAACTAGCGGGATGTTCTACGAGCAGTACTTC	CASSLAPTSGMFYEQYF
TRBV7-3	TRBJ2-1	-	TRBD2	TGTGCCAGCAGCCCCGGGACTACCTACAATGAGCAGTTCTTC	CASSPGTTYNEQFF
TRBV30	TRBJ1-4	-	-	TGTGCCTGGAGTGTCCAAAATGAAAAACTGTTTTTT	CAWSVQNEKLFF
TRBV7-3	TRBJ2-5	-	TRBD2	TGTGCCAGCAGTCGGGGACTAGCTGAGACCCAGTACTTC	CASSRGLAETQYF
TRBV18	TRBJ2-6	-	TRBD1	TGTGCCAGCTCACCTCGGGACAGTGGGGGCTCTGGGGCCAACGTCCTGACTTTC	CASSPRDSGGSGANVLTF
TRBV4-1	TRBJ2-2	-	-	TGCGCCAGCAGCGTTCCCTTAGCAACCGGGGAGCTGTTTTTT	CASSVPLATGELFF
TRBV27	TRBJ2-1	-	TRBD2	TGTGCCAGCAGTTTATCTGTTTACCTAGCGGGAAGGGGTGAGCAGTTCTTC	CASSLSVYLAGRGEQFF
TRBV18	TRBJ2-3	-	-	TGTGCCAGCATCAGAACTCGAGGGGGACAAAAGGGGTCAGATACGCAGTATTTT	CASIRTRGGQKGSDTQYF
TRBV11-2	TRBJ2-7	few	TRBD1	TGTGCCAGCAGCTCCGGGACAGGGAGGACCTACGAGCAGTACTTC	CASSSGTGRTYEQYF
TRBV28	TRBJ2-1	-	TRBD2	TGTGCCAGCAGACGGCGGACTAGCGGGGGCAATGAGCAGTTCTTC	CASRRRTSGGNEQFF
TRBV19	TRBJ1-1	-	-	TGTGCCAGTAGTATACAGGAGAACACTGAAGCTTTCTTT	CASSIQENTEAFF
TRBV28	TRBJ1-1	-	TRBD1	TGTGCCAGCAGTCTATTGGACAGGGGAGGCACTGAAGCTTTCTTT	CASSLLDRGGTEAFF
TRBV7-9	TRBJ2-3	-	-	TGTGCCAGCAGCGGAGTAGCCACAGATACGCAGTATTTT	CASSGVATDTQYF
TRBV5-1	TRBJ1-2	-	TRBD1	TGCGCCAGCAGGAGGGGACAGGGACGGGATGGCTACACCTTC	CASRRGQGRDGYTF
TRBV11-3	TRBJ2-7	-	-	TGTGCCAGCAGCTTAGAGAGGTGGGGTCGACAGATCCCTACCGAGCAGTACTTC	CASSLERWGRQIPTEQYF